The source of this TCR beta chain is a study of immune cell composition in non-small cell lung cancer. Normal lung was sampled as far from the tumour as possible, at least 3 cm. Measured with immunoSEQ multiplex PCR; TCRdb has only the in-frame clones, and not every one. This sample has 5,500 to 7,000 clones, with under 75% found just once. Trimming cost V 1 base and J 6 bases; bases outside gene matches: 2. This CDR3 comprises 14 residues. In germline, CDR1 is SGHNT, CDR2 YENEEA. General study results and limits: Tumour-associated clones >0.5% occurred in roughly 30% of adenocarcinomas, over 60% of squamous.

Concerning this clone itself: Antigen unknown.

The source is a human donor with non-small cell lung cancer. J is TRBJ2-7 and V is TRBV11-3, with 11 bases that match TRBD1. Sequenced input: non-adjacent lung tissue. CDR3 residues: CASSLVGTGGEQYF. The CDR3 coding sequence is TGTGCCAGCAGCTTAGTCGGGACAGGGGGCGAGCAGTACTTC.